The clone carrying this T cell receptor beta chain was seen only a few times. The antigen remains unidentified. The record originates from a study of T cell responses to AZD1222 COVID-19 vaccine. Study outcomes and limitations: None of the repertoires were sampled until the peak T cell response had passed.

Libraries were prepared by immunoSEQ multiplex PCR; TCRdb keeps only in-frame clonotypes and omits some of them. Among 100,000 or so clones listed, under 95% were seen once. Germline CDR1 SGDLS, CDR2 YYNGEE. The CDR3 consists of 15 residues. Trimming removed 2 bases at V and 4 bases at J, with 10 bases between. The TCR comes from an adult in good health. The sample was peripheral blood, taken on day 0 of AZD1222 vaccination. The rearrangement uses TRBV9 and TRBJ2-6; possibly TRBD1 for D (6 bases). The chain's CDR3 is CASSVTGSGANVLTF. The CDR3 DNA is TGTGCCAGCAGCGTTACAGGGTCCGGGGCCAACGTCCTGACTTTC.